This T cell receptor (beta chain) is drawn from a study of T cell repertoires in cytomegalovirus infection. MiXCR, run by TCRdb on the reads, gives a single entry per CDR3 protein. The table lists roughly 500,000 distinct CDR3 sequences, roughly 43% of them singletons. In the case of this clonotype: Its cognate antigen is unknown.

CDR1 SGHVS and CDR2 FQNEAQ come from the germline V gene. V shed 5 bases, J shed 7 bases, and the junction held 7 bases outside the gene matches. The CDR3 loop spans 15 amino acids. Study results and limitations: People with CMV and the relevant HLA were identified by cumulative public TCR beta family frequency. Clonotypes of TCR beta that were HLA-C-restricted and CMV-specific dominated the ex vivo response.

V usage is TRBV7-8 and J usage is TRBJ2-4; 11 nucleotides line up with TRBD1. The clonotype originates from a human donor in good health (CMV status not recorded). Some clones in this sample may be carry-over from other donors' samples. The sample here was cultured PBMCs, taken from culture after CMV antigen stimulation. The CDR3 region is CASSALGQGANIQYF. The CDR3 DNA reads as TGTGCCAGCAGCGCCCTCGGACAGGGGGCGAACATTCAGTACTTC.